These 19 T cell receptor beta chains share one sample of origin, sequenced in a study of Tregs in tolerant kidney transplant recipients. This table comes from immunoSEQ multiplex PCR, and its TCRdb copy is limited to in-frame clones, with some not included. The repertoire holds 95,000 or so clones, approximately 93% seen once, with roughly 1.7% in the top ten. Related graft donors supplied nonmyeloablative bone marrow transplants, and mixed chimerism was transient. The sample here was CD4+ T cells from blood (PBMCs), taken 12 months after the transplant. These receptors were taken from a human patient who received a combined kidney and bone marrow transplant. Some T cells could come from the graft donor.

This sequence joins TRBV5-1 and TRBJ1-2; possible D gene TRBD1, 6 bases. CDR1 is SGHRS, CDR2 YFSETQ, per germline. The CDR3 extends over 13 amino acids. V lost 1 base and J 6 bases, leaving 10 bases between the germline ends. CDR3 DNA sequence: TGCGCCAGCAGCTTGACAGGGCTGAATGGCTACACCTTC. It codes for CASSLTGLNGYTF.

CDR3 loop: CAWRSSANTGELFF. The CDR3 coding sequence is TGTGCCTGGAGGAGTAGCGCAAACACCGGGGAGCTGTTTTTT. This chain links TRBV30 with TRBJ2-2; D is possibly TRBD2 (5 bases). This CDR3 is 14 amino acids long. CDR1 and CDR2 (germline): GTSNPN, SVGIG (reference sequence). The germline V and J ends were trimmed by 3 bases and 2 bases, with 10 bases remaining between them. Full variable domain (remainder filled in from reference TRBV30 and TRBJ2-2): SQTIHQWPATLVQPVGSPLSLECTVEGTSNPNLYWYRQAAGRGLQLLFYSVGIGQISSEVPQNLSASRPQDRQFILSSKKLLLSDSGFYLCAWRSSANTGELFFGEGSRLTVL.

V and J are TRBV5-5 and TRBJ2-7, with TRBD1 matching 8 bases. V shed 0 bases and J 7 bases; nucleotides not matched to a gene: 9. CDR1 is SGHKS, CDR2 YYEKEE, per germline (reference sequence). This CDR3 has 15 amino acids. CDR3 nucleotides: TGTGCCAGCAGCTTGGACAGGGGGTTTACGTGGGAGCAGTACTTC. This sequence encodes CASSLDRGFTWEQYF. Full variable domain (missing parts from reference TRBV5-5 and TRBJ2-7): DAGVTQSPTHLIKTRGQQVTLRCSPISGHKSVSWYQQVLGQGPQFIFQYYEKEERGRGNFPDRFSARQFPNYSSELNVNALLLGDSALYLCASSLDRGFTWEQYFGPGTRLTVT.

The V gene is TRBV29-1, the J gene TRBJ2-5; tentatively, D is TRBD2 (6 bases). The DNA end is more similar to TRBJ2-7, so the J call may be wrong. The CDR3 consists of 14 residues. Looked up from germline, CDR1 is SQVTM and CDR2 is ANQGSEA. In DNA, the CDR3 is TGCAGCGTCCGTGAATGGGGGGAAGCCTACGAGCAGTACTTC. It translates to CSVREWGEAYEQYF.

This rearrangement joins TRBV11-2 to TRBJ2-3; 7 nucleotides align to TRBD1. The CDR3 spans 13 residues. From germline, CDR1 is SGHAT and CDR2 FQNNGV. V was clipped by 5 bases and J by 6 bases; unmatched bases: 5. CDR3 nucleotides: TGTGCCAGCAGCCGCGACAGGGAGGATACGCAGTATTTT. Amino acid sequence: CASSRDREDTQYF.

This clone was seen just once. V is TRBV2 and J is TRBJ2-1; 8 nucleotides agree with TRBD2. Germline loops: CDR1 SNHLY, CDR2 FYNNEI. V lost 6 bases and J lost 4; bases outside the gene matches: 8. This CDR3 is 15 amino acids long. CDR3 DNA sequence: TGTGCCAGCAGGAATCGGGGGGGCCGTTACAATGAGCAGTTCTTC. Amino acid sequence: CASRNRGGRYNEQFF.

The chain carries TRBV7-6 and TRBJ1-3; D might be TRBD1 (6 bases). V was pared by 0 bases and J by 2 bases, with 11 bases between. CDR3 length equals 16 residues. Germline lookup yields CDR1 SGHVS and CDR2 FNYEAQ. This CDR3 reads CASSLARGGTGNTIYF. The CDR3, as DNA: TGTGCCAGCAGCTTAGCGCGGGGGGGCACTGGAAACACCATATATTTT.

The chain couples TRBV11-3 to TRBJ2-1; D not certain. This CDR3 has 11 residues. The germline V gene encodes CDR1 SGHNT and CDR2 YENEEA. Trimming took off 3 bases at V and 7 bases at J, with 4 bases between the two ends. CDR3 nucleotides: TGTGCCAGCAGCTTTGCGAATGAGCAGTTCTTC. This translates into CASSFANEQFF.

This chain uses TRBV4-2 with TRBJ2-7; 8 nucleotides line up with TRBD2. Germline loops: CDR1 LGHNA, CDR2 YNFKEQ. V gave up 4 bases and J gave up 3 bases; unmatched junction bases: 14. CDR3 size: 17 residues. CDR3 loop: CASSLTFDGGGDYEQYF. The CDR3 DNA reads TGTGCCAGCAGCCTGACCTTTGACGGGGGGGGCGACTACGAGCAGTACTTC.

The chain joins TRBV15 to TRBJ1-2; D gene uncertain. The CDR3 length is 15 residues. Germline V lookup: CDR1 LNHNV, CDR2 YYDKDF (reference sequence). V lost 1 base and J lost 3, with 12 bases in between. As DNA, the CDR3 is TGTGCCACCAGCAGAGGGTCACAGCCTTACTATGGCTACACCTTC. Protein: CATSRGSQPYYGYTF.

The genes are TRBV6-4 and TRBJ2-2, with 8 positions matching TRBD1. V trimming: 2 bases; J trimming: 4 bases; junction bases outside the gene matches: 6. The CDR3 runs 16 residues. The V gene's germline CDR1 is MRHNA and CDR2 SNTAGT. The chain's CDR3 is CASSDGQGRSTGELFF. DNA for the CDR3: TGTGCCAGCAGTGACGGACAGGGTCGGAGCACCGGGGAGCTGTTTTTT.

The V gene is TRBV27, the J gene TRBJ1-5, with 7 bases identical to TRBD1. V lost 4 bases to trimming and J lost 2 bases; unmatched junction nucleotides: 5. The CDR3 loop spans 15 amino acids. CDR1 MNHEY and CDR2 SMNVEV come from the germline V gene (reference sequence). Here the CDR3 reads CASSSQGDGNQPQHF. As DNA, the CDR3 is TGTGCCAGCAGTTCCCAGGGGGATGGCAATCAGCCCCAGCATTTT.

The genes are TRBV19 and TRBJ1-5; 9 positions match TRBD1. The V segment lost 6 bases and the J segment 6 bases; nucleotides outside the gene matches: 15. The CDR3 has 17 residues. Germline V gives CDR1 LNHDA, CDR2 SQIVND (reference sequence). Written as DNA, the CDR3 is TGTGCCAGTAGCATGCCGCCCTTTACAGGGGGCAGTCAGCCCCAGCATTTT. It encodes CASSMPPFTGGSQPQHF.

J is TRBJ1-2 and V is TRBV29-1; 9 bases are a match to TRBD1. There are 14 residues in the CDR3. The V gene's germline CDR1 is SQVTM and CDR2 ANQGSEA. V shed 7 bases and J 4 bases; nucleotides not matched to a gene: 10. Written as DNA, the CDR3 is TGCAGCGCCTCGGGTCGGACAGGGGCCTATGGCTACACCTTC. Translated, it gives CSASGRTGAYGYTF.

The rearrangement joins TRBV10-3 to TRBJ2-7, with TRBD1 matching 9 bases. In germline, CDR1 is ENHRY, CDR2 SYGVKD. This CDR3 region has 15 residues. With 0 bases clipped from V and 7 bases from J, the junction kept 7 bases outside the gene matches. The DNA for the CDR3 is TGTGCCATCAGTGAGTCGGACAGGGGCGTAATAGAGCAGTACTTC. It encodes CAISESDRGVIEQYF.

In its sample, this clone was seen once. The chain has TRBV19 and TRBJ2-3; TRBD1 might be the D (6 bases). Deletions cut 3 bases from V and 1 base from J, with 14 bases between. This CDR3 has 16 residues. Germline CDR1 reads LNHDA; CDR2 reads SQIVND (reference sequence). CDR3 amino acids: CASSMLQGWGTDTQYF. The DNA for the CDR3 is TGTGCCAGTAGTATGCTCCAGGGGTGGGGCACAGATACGCAGTATTTT. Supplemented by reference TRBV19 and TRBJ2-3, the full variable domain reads DGGITQSPKYLFRKEGQNVTLSCEQNLNHDAMYWYRQDPGQGLRLIYYSQIVNDFQKGDIAEGYSVSREKKESFPLTVTSAQKNPTAFYLCASSMLQGWGTDTQYFGPGTRLTVL.

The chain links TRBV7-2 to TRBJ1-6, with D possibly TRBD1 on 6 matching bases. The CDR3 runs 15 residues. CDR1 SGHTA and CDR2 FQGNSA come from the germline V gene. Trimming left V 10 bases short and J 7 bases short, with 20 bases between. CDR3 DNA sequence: TGTGCCACCGCCGGGGGGGGGCTATGGAATTCACCCCTCCACTTT. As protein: CATAGGGLWNSPLHF.

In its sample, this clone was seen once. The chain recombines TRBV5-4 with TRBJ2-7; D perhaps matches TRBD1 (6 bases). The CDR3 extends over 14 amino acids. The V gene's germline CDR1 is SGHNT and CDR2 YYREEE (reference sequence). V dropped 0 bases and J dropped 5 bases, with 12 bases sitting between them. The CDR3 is CASSLDQGSHEQYF. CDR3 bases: TGTGCCAGCAGCTTGGACCAGGGGTCTCACGAGCAGTACTTC.

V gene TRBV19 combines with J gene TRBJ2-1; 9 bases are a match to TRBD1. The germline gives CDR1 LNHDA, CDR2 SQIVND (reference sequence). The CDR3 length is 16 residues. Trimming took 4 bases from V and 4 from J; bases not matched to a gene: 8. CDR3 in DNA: TGTGCCAGTAGTACCTTACAGGGGGCTTTATACAATGAGCAGTTCTTC. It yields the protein CASSTLQGALYNEQFF.